This T cell receptor beta chain came from a study of T-cell reconstitution after alpha-beta-depleted transplantation in children. Preparation of the TCRbeta library used unique molecular identifiers. Each CDR3 protein is one row after TCRdb ran MiXCR on the PCR reads. The table lists fewer than 550,000 distinct CDR3 sequences, 11% of them singletons. The germline V gene has CDR1 SGHRS and CDR2 YFSETQ. V lost 4 bases to trimming and J lost 4 bases; unmatched junction nucleotides: 6. The CDR3 is 15 amino acids. This clonotype was counted ten times or more. The chain joins TRBV5-1 to TRBJ2-1; 9 nucleotides line up with TRBD1. The receptor's source is a human donor who donated a stem cell graft to a child with acute myeloid leukemia. The sample consisted of PBMCs from the stem cell graft donor, taken from the stem cell graft. CDR3 in amino acids: CASSPTGTGYNEQFF. The DNA for the CDR3 is TGCGCCAGCAGCCCGACCGGGACAGGGTACAATGAGCAGTTCTTC.